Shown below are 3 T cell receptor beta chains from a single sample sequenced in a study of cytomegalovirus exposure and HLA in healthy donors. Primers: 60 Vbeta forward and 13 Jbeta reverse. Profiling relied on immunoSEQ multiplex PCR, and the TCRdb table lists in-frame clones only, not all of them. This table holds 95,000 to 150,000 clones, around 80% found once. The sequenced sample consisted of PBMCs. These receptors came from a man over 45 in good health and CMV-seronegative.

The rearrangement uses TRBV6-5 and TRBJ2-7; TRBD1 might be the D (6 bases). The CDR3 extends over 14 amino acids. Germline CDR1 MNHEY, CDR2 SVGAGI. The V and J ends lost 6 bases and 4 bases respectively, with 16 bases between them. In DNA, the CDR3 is TGTGCCAGCAGCCGAAACAGGGTTGGGTACGAGCAGTACTTC. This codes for CASSRNRVGYEQYF.

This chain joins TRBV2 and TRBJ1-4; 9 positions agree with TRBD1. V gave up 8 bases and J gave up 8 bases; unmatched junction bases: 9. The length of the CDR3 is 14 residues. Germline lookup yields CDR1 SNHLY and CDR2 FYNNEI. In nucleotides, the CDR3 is TGTGCCAGCCTCACAGGGGGCGCAGGGGAAAAACTGTTTTTT. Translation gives CASLTGGAGEKLFF.

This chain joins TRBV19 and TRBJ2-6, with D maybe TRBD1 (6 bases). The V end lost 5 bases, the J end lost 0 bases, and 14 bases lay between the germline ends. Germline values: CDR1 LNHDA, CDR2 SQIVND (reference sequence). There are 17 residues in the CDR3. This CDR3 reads CASSAQGRSSGANVLTF. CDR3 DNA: TGTGCCAGTAGTGCTCAGGGGCGAAGCTCTGGGGCCAACGTCCTGACTTTC. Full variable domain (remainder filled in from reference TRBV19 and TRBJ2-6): DGGITQSPKYLFRKEGQNVTLSCEQNLNHDAMYWYRQDPGQGLRLIYYSQIVNDFQKGDIAEGYSVSREKKESFPLTVTSAQKNPTAFYLCASSAQGRSSGANVLTFGAGSRLTVL.